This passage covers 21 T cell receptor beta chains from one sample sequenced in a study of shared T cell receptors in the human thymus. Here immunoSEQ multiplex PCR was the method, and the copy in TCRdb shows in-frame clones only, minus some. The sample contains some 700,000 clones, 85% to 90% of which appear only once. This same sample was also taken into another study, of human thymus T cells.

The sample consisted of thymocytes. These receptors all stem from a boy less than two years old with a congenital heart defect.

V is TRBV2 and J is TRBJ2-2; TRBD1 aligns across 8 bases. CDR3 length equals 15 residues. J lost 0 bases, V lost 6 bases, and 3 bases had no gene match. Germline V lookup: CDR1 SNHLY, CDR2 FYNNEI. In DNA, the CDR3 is TGTGCCAGCAGGGGGACAGGCCCGAACACCGGGGAGCTGTTTTTT. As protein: CASRGTGPNTGELFF.

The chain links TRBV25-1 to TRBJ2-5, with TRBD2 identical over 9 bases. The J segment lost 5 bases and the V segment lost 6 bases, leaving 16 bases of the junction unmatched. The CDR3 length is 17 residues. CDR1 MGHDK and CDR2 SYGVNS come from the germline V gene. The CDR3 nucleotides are TGTGCCAGCAGGGGGTCGAATAGCGGGAGAGTAAGGGAGACCCAGTACTTC. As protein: CASRGSNSGRVRETQYF. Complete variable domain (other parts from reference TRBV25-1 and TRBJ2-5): EADIYQTPRYLVIGTGKKITLECSQTMGHDKMYWYQQDPGMELHLIHYSYGVNSTEKGDLSSESTVSRIRTEHFPLTLESARPSHTSQYLCASRGSNSGRVRETQYFGPGTRLLVL.

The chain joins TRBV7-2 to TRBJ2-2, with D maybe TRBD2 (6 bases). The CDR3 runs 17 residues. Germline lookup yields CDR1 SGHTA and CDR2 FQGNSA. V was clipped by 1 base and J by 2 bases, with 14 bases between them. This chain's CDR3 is CASSLVLSSANTGELFF. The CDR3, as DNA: TGTGCCAGCAGCTTAGTCCTTTCTAGCGCCAACACCGGGGAGCTGTTTTTT. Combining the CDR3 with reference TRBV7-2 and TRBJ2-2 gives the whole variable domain GAGVSQSPSNKVTEKGKDVELRCDPISGHTALYWYRQSLGQGLEFLIYFQGNSAPDKSGLPSDRFSAERTGGSVSTLTIQRTQQEDSAVYLCASSLVLSSANTGELFFGEGSRLTVL.

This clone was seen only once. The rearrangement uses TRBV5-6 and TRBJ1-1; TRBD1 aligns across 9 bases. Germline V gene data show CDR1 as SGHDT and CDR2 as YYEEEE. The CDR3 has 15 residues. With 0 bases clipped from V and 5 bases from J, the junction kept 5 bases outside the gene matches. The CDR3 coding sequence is TGTGCCAGCAGCTTGGTTCGGGACAGGGATACTGAAGCTTTCTTT. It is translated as CASSLVRDRDTEAFF.

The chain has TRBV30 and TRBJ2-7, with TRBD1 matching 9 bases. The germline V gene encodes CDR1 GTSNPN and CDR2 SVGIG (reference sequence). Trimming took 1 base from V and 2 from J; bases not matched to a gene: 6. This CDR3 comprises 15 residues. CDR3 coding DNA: TGTGCCTGGAGTGAGGACAGGGGTTACCCCTACGAGCAGTACTTC. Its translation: CAWSEDRGYPYEQYF.

CDR3 region: CASSEPWGRTGTSGRATGNEQFF. CDR3 sequence (DNA): TGTGCCAGCAGTGAACCCTGGGGCAGAACCGGGACTAGCGGGAGGGCCACAGGAAATGAGCAGTTCTTC. The chain joins TRBV2 to TRBJ2-1; 16 bases match TRBD2. The germline gives CDR1 SNHLY, CDR2 FYNNEI. The CDR3 is made up of 23 amino acids. V lost 2 bases to trimming and J lost 7 bases; unmatched junction nucleotides: 23.

The CDR3 loop is CASSLYLSQETQYF. Here the CDR3 DNA reads TGCGCCAGCAGCCTATACTTGTCTCAAGAGACCCAGTACTTC. The chain couples TRBV4-1 to TRBJ2-5; D is undetermined. Per germline, CDR1 MGHRA and CDR2 YSYEKL. CDR3 length equals 14 residues. V was trimmed by 4 bases and J by 2 bases, leaving 11 bases between them.

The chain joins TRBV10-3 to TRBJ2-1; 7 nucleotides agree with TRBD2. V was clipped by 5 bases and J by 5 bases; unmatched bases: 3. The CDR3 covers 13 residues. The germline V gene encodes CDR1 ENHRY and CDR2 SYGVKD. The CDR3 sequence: CAISTGTNNEQFF. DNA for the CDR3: TGTGCCATCAGTACCGGGACTAACAATGAGCAGTTCTTC.

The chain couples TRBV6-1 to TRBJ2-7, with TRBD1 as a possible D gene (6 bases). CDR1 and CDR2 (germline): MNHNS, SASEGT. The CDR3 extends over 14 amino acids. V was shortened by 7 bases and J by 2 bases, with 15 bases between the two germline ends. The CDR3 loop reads CASIGRRGTYEQYF. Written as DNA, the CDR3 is TGTGCCAGCATTGGGCGCAGGGGAACCTACGAGCAGTACTTC.

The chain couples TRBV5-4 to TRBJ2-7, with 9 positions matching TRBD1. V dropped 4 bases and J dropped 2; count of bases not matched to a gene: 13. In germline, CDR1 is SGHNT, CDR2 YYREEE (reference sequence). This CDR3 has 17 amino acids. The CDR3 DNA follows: TGTGCCAGCAGCCCTCTTTCCGGGACAGGGTTACCCTACGAGCAGTACTTC. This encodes CASSPLSGTGLPYEQYF.

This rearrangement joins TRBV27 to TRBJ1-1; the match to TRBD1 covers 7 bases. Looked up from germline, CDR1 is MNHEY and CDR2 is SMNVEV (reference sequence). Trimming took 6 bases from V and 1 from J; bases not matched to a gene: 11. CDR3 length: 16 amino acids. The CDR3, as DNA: TGTGCCAGCAGAAAAAGGGGGACAGATGGGAACACTGAAGCTTTCTTT. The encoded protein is CASRKRGTDGNTEAFF.

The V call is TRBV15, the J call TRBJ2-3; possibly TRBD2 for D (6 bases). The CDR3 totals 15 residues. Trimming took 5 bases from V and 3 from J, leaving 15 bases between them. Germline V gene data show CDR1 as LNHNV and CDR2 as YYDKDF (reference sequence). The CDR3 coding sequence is TGTGCCACCAGCCTAGCGACTTTCTGGACAGATACGCAGTATTTT. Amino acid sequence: CATSLATFWTDTQYF. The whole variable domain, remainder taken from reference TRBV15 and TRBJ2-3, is DAMVIQNPRYQVTQFGKPVTLSCSQTLNHNVMYWYQQKSSQAPKLLFHYYDKDFNNEADTPDNFQSRRPNTSFCFLDIRSPGLGDTAMYLCATSLATFWTDTQYFGPGTRLTVL.

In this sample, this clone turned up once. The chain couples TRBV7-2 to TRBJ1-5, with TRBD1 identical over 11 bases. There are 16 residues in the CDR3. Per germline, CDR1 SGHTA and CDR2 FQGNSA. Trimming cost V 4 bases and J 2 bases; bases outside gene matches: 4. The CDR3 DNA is TGTGCCAGCAGCTCGGGGGGACAGGGGGGCAATCAGCCCCAGCATTTT. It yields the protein CASSSGGQGGNQPQHF.

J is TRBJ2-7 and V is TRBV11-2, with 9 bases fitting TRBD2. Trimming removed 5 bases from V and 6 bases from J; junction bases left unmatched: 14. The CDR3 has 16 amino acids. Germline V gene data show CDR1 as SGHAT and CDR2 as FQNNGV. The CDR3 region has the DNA TGTGCCAGCAGCCCCCTCGGGCGGGAGGGCCCTAGCGAGCAGTACTTC. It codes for CASSPLGREGPSEQYF.

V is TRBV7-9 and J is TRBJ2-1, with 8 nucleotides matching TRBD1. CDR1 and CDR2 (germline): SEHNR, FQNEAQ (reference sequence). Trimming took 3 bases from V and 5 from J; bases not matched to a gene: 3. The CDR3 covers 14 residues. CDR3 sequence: CASSFRGRDNEQFF. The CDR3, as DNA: TGTGCCAGCAGCTTCAGGGGGCGCGACAATGAGCAGTTCTTC.

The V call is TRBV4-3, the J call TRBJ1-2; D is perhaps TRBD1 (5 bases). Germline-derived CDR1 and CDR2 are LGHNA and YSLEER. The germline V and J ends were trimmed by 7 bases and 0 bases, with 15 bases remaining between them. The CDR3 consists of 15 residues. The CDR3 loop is CASKTGTSANYGYTF. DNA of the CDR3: TGCGCCAGCAAGACTGGGACTTCTGCTAACTATGGCTACACCTTC.

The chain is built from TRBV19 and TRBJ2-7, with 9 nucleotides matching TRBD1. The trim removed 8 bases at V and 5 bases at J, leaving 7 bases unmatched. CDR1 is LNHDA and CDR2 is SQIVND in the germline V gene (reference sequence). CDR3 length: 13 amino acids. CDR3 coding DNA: TGTGCCAGTTCCGGGACAGGGATTAACGAGCAGTACTTC. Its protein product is CASSGTGINEQYF.

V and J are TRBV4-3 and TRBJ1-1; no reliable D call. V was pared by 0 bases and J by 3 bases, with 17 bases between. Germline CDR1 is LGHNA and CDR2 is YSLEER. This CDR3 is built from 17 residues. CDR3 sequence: CASSQDGDLPADTEAFF. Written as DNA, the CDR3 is TGCGCCAGCAGCCAAGATGGCGACCTACCGGCGGACACTGAAGCTTTCTTT.

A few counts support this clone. The CDR3 DNA is TGTGCCAGCAGTCACACTAGCGGGATCGTCTACAATGAGCAGTTCTTC. Its translation is CASSHTSGIVYNEQFF. The V gene is TRBV27, the J gene TRBJ2-1; 10 bases align to TRBD2. The CDR3 sequence is 16 residues long. The V gene end was trimmed by 5 bases and the J gene end by 3 bases; junction bases not matched to a gene: 7. Germline CDR1 is MNHEY and CDR2 is SMNVEV (reference sequence).

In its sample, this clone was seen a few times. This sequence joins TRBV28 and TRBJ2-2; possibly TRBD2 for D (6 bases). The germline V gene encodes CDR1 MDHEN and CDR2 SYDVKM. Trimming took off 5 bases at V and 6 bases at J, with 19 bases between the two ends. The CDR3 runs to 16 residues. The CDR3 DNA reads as TGTGCCAGCAGTCCCTGGACTGGACCGGGGGCCGGGGAGCTGTTTTTT. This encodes CASSPWTGPGAGELFF.

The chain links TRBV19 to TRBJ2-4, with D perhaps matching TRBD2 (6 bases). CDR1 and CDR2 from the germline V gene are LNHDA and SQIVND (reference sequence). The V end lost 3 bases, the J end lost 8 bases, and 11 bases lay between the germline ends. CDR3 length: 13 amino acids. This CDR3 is CASSIVREDIQYF. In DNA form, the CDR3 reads TGTGCCAGTAGTATCGTCAGGGAGGACATTCAGTACTTC.